Listed here are 2 T cell receptor beta chains from one sample, sequenced in a study of control samples from healthy donors and cancer patients. Assay: immunoSEQ multiplex PCR; the TCRdb copy retains only in-frame clones and omits some. The sample lists 150,000 to 200,000 clones; approximately 92% were seen once. Sequencing was carried out using blood. The receptors were sampled from a young man in good health.

The chain links TRBV7-2 to TRBJ1-5; D not resolved. The CDR3 is 16 residues long. V was shortened by 7 bases and J by 0 bases, with 16 bases between the two germline ends. The germline gives CDR1 SGHTA, CDR2 FQGNSA. The CDR3 region is CASTEDDVYSNQPQHF. The CDR3 region has the DNA TGTGCCAGCACCGAAGATGACGTATATAGCAATCAGCCCCAGCATTTT. The full variable domain, its missing parts supplied by reference TRBV7-2 and TRBJ1-5, is GAGVSQSPSNKVTEKGKDVELRCDPISGHTALYWYRQSLGQGLEFLIYFQGNSAPDKSGLPSDRFSAERTGGSVSTLTIQRTQQEDSAVYLCASTEDDVYSNQPQHFGDGTRLSIL.

The chain has TRBV4-3 and TRBJ1-2, with 7 bases that match TRBD1. The V and J ends lost 5 bases and 1 base, in that order; junction bases with no gene match: 7. Germline CDR1 reads LGHNA; CDR2 reads YSLEER. The CDR3 covers 15 residues. The CDR3 loop is CASSVTTGFNYGYTF. CDR3 DNA: TGCGCCAGCAGCGTAACGACAGGGTTTAACTATGGCTACACCTTC.